The present TCR beta chain was sequenced within a study of control samples from healthy donors and cancer patients. Using immunoSEQ multiplex PCR, the repertoire was profiled, and TCRdb retains in-frame clones only, with some absent. The sample lists approximately 83,000 clones, approximately 93% occurring once. CDR3 length equals 14 residues. Germline V gene data show CDR1 as MGHRA and CDR2 as YSYEKL. V lost 0 bases and J 7 bases, leaving 10 bases between the germline ends. Sequenced sample: blood. V is TRBV4-1 and J is TRBJ2-1; perhaps TRBD2 as D (5 bases). The clonotype was recovered from a woman aged 25 to 39 in good health. The CDR3 is CASSQDERRNEQFF. CDR3 bases: TGCGCCAGCAGCCAAGATGAGCGGAGAAATGAGCAGTTCTTC.